The rows below give T cell receptor beta chains drawn from one sample of a study of T cell changes during pregnancy in multiple sclerosis. Sequencing used immunoSEQ multiplex PCR; TCRdb keeps in-frame clones, though not all of them. The data show 100,000 to 130,000 clones, with 92% seen just once and around 0.8% held by the top ten. The sample consisted of peripheral blood, taken in the third trimester of pregnancy. The receptors originated from a female donor in good health, enrolled as a control in a pregnancy study. CDR3s include the opening cysteine and the closing phenylalanine or tryptophan. Fields, in order: clone size, V gene, J gene, D gene, CDR3 protein. The D gene is left open where the match is weak. Size is stated for part of the rows, as once, few or many counts, or as a class when the clone is expanded.

abundance: .
v_gene: TRBV6-4
j_gene: TRBJ2-1
d_gene: TRBD2
CDR3aa: CASSDRGGSSSYNEQFF

abundance: .
v_gene: TRBV19
j_gene: TRBJ2-7
d_gene: TRBD1
CDR3aa: CASSGLRGRPYEQYF

abundance: .
v_gene: TRBV5-4
j_gene: TRBJ2-3
d_gene: .
CDR3aa: CASSFPGADTQYF

abundance: .
v_gene: TRBV7-6
j_gene: TRBJ2-3
d_gene: .
CDR3aa: CASSLGSKPDTQYF

abundance: .
v_gene: TRBV29-1
j_gene: TRBJ1-2
d_gene: TRBD1
CDR3aa: CSVEPGGSGGYTF

abundance: .
v_gene: TRBV5-1
j_gene: TRBJ1-1
d_gene: .
CDR3aa: CASSLTMGNTEAFF

abundance: .
v_gene: TRBV4-3
j_gene: TRBJ2-2
d_gene: .
CDR3aa: CASSQDKKRGLAGTGELFF

abundance: .
v_gene: TRBV2
j_gene: TRBJ1-1
d_gene: .
CDR3aa: CASRLTMNTEAFF

abundance: .
v_gene: TRBV5-1
j_gene: TRBJ1-2
d_gene: TRBD1
CDR3aa: CASSFDRARYGYTF

abundance: .
v_gene: TRBV9
j_gene: TRBJ1-1
d_gene: .
CDR3aa: CASSVGSPGNTEAFF

abundance: .
v_gene: TRBV19
j_gene: TRBJ2-5
d_gene: TRBD1
CDR3aa: CASSASRTGQETQYF

abundance: .
v_gene: TRBV11-2
j_gene: TRBJ1-5
d_gene: .
CDR3aa: CASSLERDQPQHF

abundance: .
v_gene: TRBV6-6
j_gene: TRBJ2-3
d_gene: .
CDR3aa: CASEQTGSTDTQYF

abundance: .
v_gene: TRBV27
j_gene: TRBJ2-7
d_gene: .
CDR3aa: CASSSSGIINYEQYF

abundance: .
v_gene: TRBV5-6
j_gene: TRBJ1-2
d_gene: TRBD1
CDR3aa: CASSPGQGDYGYTF

abundance: .
v_gene: TRBV10-3
j_gene: TRBJ2-7
d_gene: TRBD1
CDR3aa: CAISAPGTGGYEQYF

abundance: .
v_gene: TRBV4-2
j_gene: TRBJ2-7
d_gene: TRBD1
CDR3aa: CASSQNPGQGSYEQYF

abundance: .
v_gene: TRBV9
j_gene: TRBJ1-6
d_gene: .
CDR3aa: CASSVEFGSPLHF

abundance: .
v_gene: TRBV5-1
j_gene: TRBJ2-3
d_gene: TRBD2
CDR3aa: CASSSGLARGTDTQYF

abundance: .
v_gene: TRBV7-2
j_gene: TRBJ1-3
d_gene: TRBD1
CDR3aa: CASSPTGTGGNTIYF

abundance: .
v_gene: TRBV7-2
j_gene: TRBJ1-1
d_gene: .
CDR3aa: CASSPDTYTEAFF

abundance: many
v_gene: TRBV11-3
j_gene: TRBJ1-2
d_gene: .
CDR3aa: CASSLEGRGGDYGYTF

abundance: .
v_gene: TRBV9
j_gene: TRBJ1-2
d_gene: TRBD1
CDR3aa: CASSVATGAVMGYTF